A selection of T cell receptor beta chains follows, all from one sample in a study of B cell selection in AIRE deficiency. The protocol was immunoSEQ multiplex PCR, while the TCRdb copy is restricted to in-frame clones and leaves out a portion. In the table there are about 5,200 clones, 80% to 90% of which are singletons. Sequencing input: Tregs sorted from PBMCs. These receptors were collected from a human donor with AIRE deficiency. CDR3s include the opening cysteine and the closing phenylalanine or tryptophan. Each record gives: CDR3 protein, CDR3 DNA, clone size, V gene, D gene, J gene. A D gene is named only where the DNA matches it firmly. Size is omitted from some rows. Given values are once, few, many or a class for expanded clones.

CDR3 protein: CASSYNPQETQYF
CDR3 DNA: TGTGCCAGCAGTTACAACCCCCAAGAGACCCAGTACTTC
clone size: -
V gene: TRBV7-3
D gene: -
J gene: TRBJ2-5

CDR3 protein: CASSDNRPGHRGYTF
CDR3 DNA: TGTGCCAGCAGTGATAATAGACCGGGACATCGGGGCTACACCTTC
clone size: -
V gene: TRBV6-1
D gene: -
J gene: TRBJ1-2

CDR3 protein: CASSLSTYATNEKLFF
CDR3 DNA: TGCGCCAGCAGCTTGAGCACCTATGCAACTAATGAAAAACTGTTTTTT
clone size: -
V gene: TRBV5-1
D gene: -
J gene: TRBJ1-4

CDR3 protein: CASSRTGRGTEAFF
CDR3 DNA: TGTGCCAGCAGCCGGACAGGGAGGGGAACTGAAGCTTTCTTT
clone size: -
V gene: TRBV9
D gene: TRBD1
J gene: TRBJ1-1

CDR3 protein: CASSPSRREQFF
CDR3 DNA: TGTGCCAGCTCACCTAGTAGGCGGGAGCAGTTCTTC
clone size: -
V gene: TRBV18
D gene: -
J gene: TRBJ2-1

CDR3 protein: CASSLDSPANTGELFF
CDR3 DNA: TGTGCCAGCAGCTTGGACAGCCCCGCGAACACCGGGGAGCTGTTTTTT
clone size: -
V gene: TRBV5-4
D gene: -
J gene: TRBJ2-2

CDR3 protein: CAIMASSADTQYF
CDR3 DNA: TGTGCCATCATGGCGTCATCGGCAGATACGCAGTATTTT
clone size: -
V gene: TRBV10-3
D gene: -
J gene: TRBJ2-3

CDR3 protein: CASSLVLAGGGEQYF
CDR3 DNA: TGTGCCAGCAGCTTGGTACTAGCGGGGGGCGGCGAGCAGTACTTC
clone size: few
V gene: TRBV5-4
D gene: TRBD2
J gene: TRBJ2-7

CDR3 protein: CASSLAGGTNTQYF
CDR3 DNA: TGCGCCAGCAGCCTAGCGGGGGGCACGAATACGCAGTATTTT
clone size: -
V gene: TRBV4-1
D gene: TRBD2
J gene: TRBJ2-3

CDR3 protein: CASSQPAGGPYNEQFF
CDR3 DNA: TGTGCCAGCAGCCAACCGGCGGGGGGGCCCTACAATGAGCAGTTCTTC
clone size: -
V gene: TRBV4-2
D gene: TRBD2
J gene: TRBJ2-1

CDR3 protein: CASSPQGGNYGYTF
CDR3 DNA: TGTGCCAGCAGTCCACAGGGGGGGAACTATGGCTACACCTTC
clone size: few
V gene: TRBV28
D gene: TRBD1
J gene: TRBJ1-2

CDR3 protein: CACEAGLQETQYF
CDR3 DNA: TGTGCCTGTGAAGCGGGACTCCAAGAGACCCAGTACTTC
clone size: -
V gene: TRBV6-1
D gene: TRBD2
J gene: TRBJ2-5

CDR3 protein: CASSLGHSPWSDTQYF
CDR3 DNA: TGTGCCAGCAGCTTAGGCCATTCTCCTTGGTCCGATACGCAGTATTTT
clone size: -
V gene: TRBV7-2
D gene: -
J gene: TRBJ2-3

CDR3 protein: CASSPRQGQVGELFF
CDR3 DNA: TGTGCCAGCTCACCGCGCCAGGGGCAGGTCGGGGAGCTGTTTTTT
clone size: -
V gene: TRBV18
D gene: -
J gene: TRBJ2-2

CDR3 protein: CASSQAGTGHSTDTQYF
CDR3 DNA: TGCGCCAGCAGCCAAGCCGGGACAGGTCATAGCACAGATACGCAGTATTTT
clone size: few
V gene: TRBV4-1
D gene: TRBD1
J gene: TRBJ2-3

CDR3 protein: CASSYGTGGETQYF
CDR3 DNA: TGTGCCAGCAGCTATGGGACAGGGGGAGAGACCCAGTACTTC
clone size: -
V gene: TRBV7-2
D gene: TRBD1
J gene: TRBJ2-5

CDR3 protein: CASSTTGGWNTGELFF
CDR3 DNA: TGTGCCAGCAGCACGACAGGGGGTTGGAACACCGGGGAGCTGTTTTTT
clone size: -
V gene: TRBV5-5
D gene: TRBD1
J gene: TRBJ2-2

CDR3 protein: CASSRTGTGVYGYTF
CDR3 DNA: TGTGCCAGCAGCCGCACCGGGACAGGGGTGTATGGCTACACCTTC
clone size: -
V gene: TRBV5-8
D gene: TRBD1
J gene: TRBJ1-2

CDR3 protein: CASRDSDDQPQHF
CDR3 DNA: TGCGCCAGCAGGGACAGTGATGATCAGCCCCAGCATTTT
clone size: -
V gene: TRBV5-1
D gene: -
J gene: TRBJ1-5

CDR3 protein: CASAKTNTGELFF
CDR3 DNA: TGTGCCTCAGCGAAGACGAACACCGGGGAGCTGTTTTTT
clone size: -
V gene: TRBV10-3
D gene: -
J gene: TRBJ2-2